These 10 T cell receptor beta chains share one sample of origin, sequenced in a study of cytomegalovirus exposure and HLA in healthy donors. It was with 60 Vbeta and 13 Jbeta primers that the PCR ran. Here immunoSEQ multiplex PCR was the method, and the copy in TCRdb shows in-frame clones only, minus some. In the table there are under 200,000 clones, approximately 77% of which are singletons. The sample comprised PBMCs. The receptors derive from a man aged 40-55 years in good health and CMV-seropositive.

This clone was counted only a few times. The chain joins TRBV5-6 to TRBJ1-2; 8 bases line up with TRBD1. The CDR3 is 17 amino acids. The germline V gene has CDR1 SGHDT and CDR2 YYEEEE. With V trimmed by 4 bases and J by 8 bases, 19 bases remained unmatched. CDR3 in DNA: TGTGCCAGCAGCAGCATCGGGACAGGCATACTATGGGGGGGCTACACCTTC. This gives the protein CASSSIGTGILWGGYTF. Together with reference TRBV5-6 and TRBJ1-2, the CDR3 gives the full variable domain: DAGVTQSPTHLIKTRGQQVTLRCSPKSGHDTVSWYQQALGQGPQFIFQYYEEEERQRGNFPDRFSGHQFPNYSSELNVNALLLGDSALYLCASSSIGTGILWGGYTFGSGTRLTVV.

The table lists this clone with a few counts. V is TRBV7-9 and J is TRBJ2-3; D is uncertain. The germline V gene encodes CDR1 SEHNR and CDR2 FQNEAQ (reference sequence). This CDR3 has 15 amino acids. Trimming pared 3 bases from V and 0 bases from J, leaving 10 bases between. CDR3 residues: CASSFRGASTDTQYF. The CDR3 bases are TGTGCCAGCAGCTTTCGCGGAGCGAGCACAGATACGCAGTATTTT.

This rearrangement joins TRBV30 to TRBJ2-3; 9 bases align to TRBD2. Germline V gene lookup returns CDR1 GTSNPN and CDR2 SVGIG (reference sequence). The CDR3 length is 15 residues. Trimming took 4 bases from V and 4 from J; bases not matched to a gene: 9. CDR3 region: CAWIAGLARSDTQYF. The CDR3 nucleotides are TGTGCCTGGATCGCAGGACTAGCGAGATCAGATACGCAGTATTTT.

This clone was seen a few times. J is TRBJ2-7 and V is TRBV7-9; 10 bases align to TRBD1. Germline V CDR1 and CDR2: SEHNR, FQNEAQ (reference sequence). V shed 3 bases, J shed 5 bases, and the junction held 7 bases outside the gene matches. The CDR3 has 15 amino acids. CDR3 residues: CASSFLGQGSHEQYF. The DNA of the CDR3 is TGTGCCAGCAGCTTTTTGGGACAGGGGTCCCACGAGCAGTACTTC.

This sequence joins TRBV6-1 and TRBJ2-4, with 7 bases aligning to TRBD2. The CDR3 consists of 15 residues. The ends lost 6 bases at V and 0 bases at J; junction bases unmatched: 5. Looked up from germline, CDR1 is MNHNS and CDR2 is SASEGT. The CDR3 spells CASRPSGLAKNIQYF. The CDR3 nucleotides are TGTGCCAGCAGGCCTAGCGGTTTAGCCAAAAACATTCAGTACTTC.

V and J are TRBV5-5 and TRBJ2-5; no clear D. The CDR3 has 14 amino acids. Germline lookup yields CDR1 SGHKS and CDR2 YYEKEE (reference sequence). V was clipped by 5 bases and J by 2 bases, with 13 bases between them. This CDR3 is CASRVGSRQETQYF. DNA for the CDR3: TGTGCCAGCAGGGTGGGCAGTAGACAAGAGACCCAGTACTTC.

The rearrangement links TRBV27 to TRBJ2-5; maybe TRBD2 (6 bases). The CDR3 is 14 amino acids. Trimming stripped 9 bases from V and 2 bases from J, with 16 bases between. CDR1 is MNHEY and CDR2 is SMNVEV in the germline V gene (reference sequence). The CDR3 sequence: CASKPGLTQETQYF. The CDR3 DNA follows: TGTGCCAGTAAACCGGGACTCACACAAGAGACCCAGTACTTC.

The rearrangement uses TRBV2 and TRBJ2-3, with TRBD1 matching 12 bases. Germline V gene data show CDR1 as SNHLY and CDR2 as FYNNEI. The V gene end was trimmed by 6 bases and the J gene end by 0 bases; junction bases not matched to a gene: 10. The CDR3 contains 18 residues. The CDR3 DNA reads as TGTGCCAGCAGGTCCGGGACAGGGGGCGCCCGGAGCACAGATACGCAGTATTTT. This sequence encodes CASRSGTGGARSTDTQYF.

The rearrangement links TRBV7-9 to TRBJ2-7; maybe TRBD1 (6 bases). Germline lookup yields CDR1 SEHNR and CDR2 FQNEAQ (reference sequence). V was pared by 1 base and J by 5 bases, with 9 bases between. CDR3 length equals 13 residues. The CDR3 here is CASSLGQVDEQYF. CDR3 DNA sequence: TGTGCCAGCAGCTTAGGACAGGTCGACGAGCAGTACTTC.

The gene calls are TRBV5-4 and TRBJ2-7; 9 bases fit TRBD1. CDR1 SGHNT and CDR2 YYREEE come from the germline V gene (reference sequence). This CDR3 has 15 residues. Trimming at V came to 4 bases and at J to 1 base, leaving 6 bases not matched to a gene. Here the CDR3 DNA reads TGTGCCAGCAGCCGGATCGGACAGGGGTCCTACGAGCAGTACTTC. Translating it yields CASSRIGQGSYEQYF.